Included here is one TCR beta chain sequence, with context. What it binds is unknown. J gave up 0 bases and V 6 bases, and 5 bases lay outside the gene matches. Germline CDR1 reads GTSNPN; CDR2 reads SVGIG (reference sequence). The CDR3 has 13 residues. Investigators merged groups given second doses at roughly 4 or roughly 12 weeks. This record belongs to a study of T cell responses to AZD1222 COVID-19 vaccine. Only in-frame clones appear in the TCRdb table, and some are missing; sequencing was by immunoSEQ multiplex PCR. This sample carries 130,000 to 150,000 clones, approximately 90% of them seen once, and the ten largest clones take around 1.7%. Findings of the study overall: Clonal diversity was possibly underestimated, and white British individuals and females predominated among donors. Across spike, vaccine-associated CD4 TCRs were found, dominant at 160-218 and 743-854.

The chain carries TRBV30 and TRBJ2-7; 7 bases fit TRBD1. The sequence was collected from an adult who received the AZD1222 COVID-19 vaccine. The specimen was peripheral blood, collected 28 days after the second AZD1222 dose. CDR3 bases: TGTGCCTGTCCTAGGGACAGCTCCTACGAGCAGTACTTC. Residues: CACPRDSSYEQYF. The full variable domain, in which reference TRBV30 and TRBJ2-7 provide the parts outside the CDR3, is SQTIHQWPATLVQPVGSPLSLECTVEGTSNPNLYWYRQAAGRGLQLLFYSVGIGQISSEVPQNLSASRPQDRQFILSSKKLLLSDSGFYLCACPRDSSYEQYFGPGTRLTVT.